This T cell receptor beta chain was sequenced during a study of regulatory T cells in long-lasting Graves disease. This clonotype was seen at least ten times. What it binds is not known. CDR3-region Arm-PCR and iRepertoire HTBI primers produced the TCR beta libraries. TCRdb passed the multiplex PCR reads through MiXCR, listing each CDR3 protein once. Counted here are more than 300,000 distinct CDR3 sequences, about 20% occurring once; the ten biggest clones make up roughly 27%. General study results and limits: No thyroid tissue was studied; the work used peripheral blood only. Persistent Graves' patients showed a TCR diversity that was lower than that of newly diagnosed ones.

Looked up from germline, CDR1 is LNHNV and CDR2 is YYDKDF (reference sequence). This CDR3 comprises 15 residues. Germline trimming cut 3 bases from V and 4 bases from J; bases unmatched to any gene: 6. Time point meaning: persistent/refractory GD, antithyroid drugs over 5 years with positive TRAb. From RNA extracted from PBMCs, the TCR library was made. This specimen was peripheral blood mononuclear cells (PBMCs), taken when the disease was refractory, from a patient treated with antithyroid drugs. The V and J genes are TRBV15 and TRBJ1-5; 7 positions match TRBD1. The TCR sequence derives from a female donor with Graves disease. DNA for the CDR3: TGTGCCACCAGCAGCTTGGACAGGTTGAATCAGCCCCAGCATTTT. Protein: CATSSLDRLNQPQHF.